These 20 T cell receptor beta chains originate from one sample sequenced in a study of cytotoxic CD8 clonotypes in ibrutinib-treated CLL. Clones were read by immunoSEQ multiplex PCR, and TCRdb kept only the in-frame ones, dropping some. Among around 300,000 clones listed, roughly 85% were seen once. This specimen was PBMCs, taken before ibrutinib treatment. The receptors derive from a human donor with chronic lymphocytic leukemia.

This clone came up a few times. The CDR3 loop is CASSDWVGTNEKLFF. CDR3 DNA: TGTGCCAGCAGTGACTGGGTTGGAACTAATGAAAAACTGTTTTTT. The chain recombines TRBV25-1 with TRBJ1-4; D gene uncertain. Germline CDR1 is MGHDK and CDR2 is SYGVNS. This CDR3 contains 15 residues. V was pared by 3 bases and J by 1 base, with 9 bases between.

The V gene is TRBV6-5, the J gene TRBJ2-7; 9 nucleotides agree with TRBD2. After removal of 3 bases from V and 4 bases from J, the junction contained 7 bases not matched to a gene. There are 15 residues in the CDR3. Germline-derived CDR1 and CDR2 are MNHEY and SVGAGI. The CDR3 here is CASSYGLASYYEQYF. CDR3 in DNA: TGTGCCAGCAGTTATGGACTAGCGTCCTATTACGAGCAGTACTTC.

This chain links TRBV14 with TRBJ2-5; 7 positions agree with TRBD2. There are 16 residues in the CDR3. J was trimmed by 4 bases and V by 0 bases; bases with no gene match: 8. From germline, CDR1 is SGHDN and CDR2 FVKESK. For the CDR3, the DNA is TGTGCCAGCAGCCAAGAACGGCGGGAGCCCCCAGAGACCCAGTACTTC. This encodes CASSQERREPPETQYF.

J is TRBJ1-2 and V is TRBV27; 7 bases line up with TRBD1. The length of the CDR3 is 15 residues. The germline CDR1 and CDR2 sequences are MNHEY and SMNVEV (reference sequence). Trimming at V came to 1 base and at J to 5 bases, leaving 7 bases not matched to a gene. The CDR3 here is CASSLWAGGQYGYTF. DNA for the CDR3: TGTGCCAGCAGTTTATGGGCAGGGGGGCAATATGGCTACACCTTC.

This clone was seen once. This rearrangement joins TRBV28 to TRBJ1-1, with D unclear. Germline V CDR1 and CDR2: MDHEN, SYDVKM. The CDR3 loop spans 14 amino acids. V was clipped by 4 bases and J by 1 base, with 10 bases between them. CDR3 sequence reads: CASSWLGRNTEAFF. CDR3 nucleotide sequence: TGTGCCAGCAGTTGGCTGGGGAGGAACACTGAAGCTTTCTTT.

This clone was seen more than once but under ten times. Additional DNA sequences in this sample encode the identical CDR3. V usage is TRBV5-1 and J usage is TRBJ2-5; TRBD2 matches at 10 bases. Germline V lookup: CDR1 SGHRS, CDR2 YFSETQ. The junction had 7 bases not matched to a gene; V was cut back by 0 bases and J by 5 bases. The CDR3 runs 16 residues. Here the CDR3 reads CASSLAPSGSQETQYF. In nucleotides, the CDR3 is TGCGCCAGCAGCTTGGCCCCTAGCGGGAGCCAGGAGACCCAGTACTTC.

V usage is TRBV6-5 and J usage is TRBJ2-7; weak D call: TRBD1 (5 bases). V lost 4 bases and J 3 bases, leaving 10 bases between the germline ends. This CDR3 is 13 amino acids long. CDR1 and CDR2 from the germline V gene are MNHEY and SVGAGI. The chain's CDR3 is CASSSTANYEQYF. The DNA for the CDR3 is TGTGCCAGCAGTTCGACAGCTAACTACGAGCAGTACTTC.

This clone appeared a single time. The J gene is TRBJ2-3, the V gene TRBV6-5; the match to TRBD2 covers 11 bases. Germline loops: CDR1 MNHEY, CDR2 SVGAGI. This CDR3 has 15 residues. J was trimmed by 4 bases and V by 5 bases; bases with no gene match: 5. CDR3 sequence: CASSRLAGTADTQYF. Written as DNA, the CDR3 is TGTGCCAGCAGTAGACTAGCGGGAACGGCAGATACGCAGTATTTT.

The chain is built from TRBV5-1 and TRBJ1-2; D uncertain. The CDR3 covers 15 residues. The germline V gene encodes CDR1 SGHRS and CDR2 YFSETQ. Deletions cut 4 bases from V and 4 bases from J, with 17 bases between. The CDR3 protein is CASSADVTGSYGYTF. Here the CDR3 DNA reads TGCGCCAGCAGCGCTGACGTAACGGGGTCCTATGGCTACACCTTC.

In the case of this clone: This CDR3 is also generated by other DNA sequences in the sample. CDR3 in DNA: TGTGCCAGCAGCGTAGCGTCAGATACGCAGTATTTT. Translation: CASSVASDTQYF. The chain employs TRBV9 and TRBJ2-3; no firm D call. The CDR3 covers 12 residues. Per the germline V gene, CDR1 is SGDLS and CDR2 is YYNGEE. Trimming took 0 bases from V and 4 from J, leaving 3 bases between them.

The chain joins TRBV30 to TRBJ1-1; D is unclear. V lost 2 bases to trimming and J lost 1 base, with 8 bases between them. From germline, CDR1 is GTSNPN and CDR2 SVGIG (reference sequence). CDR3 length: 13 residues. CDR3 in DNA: TGTGCCTGGAGTTCACATTCGAACACTGAAGCTTTCTTT. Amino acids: CAWSSHSNTEAFF.

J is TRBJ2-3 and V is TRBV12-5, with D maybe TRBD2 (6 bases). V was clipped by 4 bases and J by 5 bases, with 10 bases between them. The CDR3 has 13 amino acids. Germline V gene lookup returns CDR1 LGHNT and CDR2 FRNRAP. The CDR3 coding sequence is TGTGCTAGTGGTTGGTCAGCGGGAGATACGCAGTATTTT. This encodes CASGWSAGDTQYF.

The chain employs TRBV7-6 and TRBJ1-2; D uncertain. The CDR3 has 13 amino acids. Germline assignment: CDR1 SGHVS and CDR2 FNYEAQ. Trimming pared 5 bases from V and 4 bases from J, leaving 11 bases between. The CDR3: CASSALVGYGYTF. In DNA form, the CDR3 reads TGTGCCAGCAGCGCCCTTGTGGGCTATGGCTACACCTTC.

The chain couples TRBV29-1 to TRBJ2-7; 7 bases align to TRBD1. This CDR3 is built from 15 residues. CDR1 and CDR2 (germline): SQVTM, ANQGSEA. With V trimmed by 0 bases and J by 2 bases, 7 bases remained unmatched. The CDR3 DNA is TGCAGCGTTGAAGATCTTACAGGGGCTACCTACGAGCAGTACTTC. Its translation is CSVEDLTGATYEQYF.

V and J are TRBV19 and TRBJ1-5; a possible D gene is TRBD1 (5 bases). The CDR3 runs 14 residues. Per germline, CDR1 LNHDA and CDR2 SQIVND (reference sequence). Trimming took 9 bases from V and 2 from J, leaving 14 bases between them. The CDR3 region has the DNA TGTGCCAGCCATCTGATAGGGGGCAATCAGCCCCAGCATTTT. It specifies CASHLIGGNQPQHF.

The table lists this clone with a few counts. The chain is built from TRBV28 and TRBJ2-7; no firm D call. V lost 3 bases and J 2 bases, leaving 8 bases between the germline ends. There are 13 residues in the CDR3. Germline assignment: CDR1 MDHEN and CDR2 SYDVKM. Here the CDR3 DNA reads TGTGCCAGCAGTTTTCACCTTCCCTACGAGCAGTACTTC. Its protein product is CASSFHLPYEQYF.

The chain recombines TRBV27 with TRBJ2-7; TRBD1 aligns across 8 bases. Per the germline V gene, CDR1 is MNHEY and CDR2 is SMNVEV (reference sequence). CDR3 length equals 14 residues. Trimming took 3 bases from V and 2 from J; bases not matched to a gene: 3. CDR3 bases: TGTGCCAGCAGTTTTGACAGGGGAACCTACGAGCAGTACTTC. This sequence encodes CASSFDRGTYEQYF.

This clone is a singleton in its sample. CDR3 in DNA: TGTGCCAGCAGCCCGGACAGTGAAAATCAGCCCCAGCATTTT. It is translated as CASSPDSENQPQHF. The rearrangement uses TRBV7-6 and TRBJ1-5, with D possibly being TRBD1 (6 bases). This CDR3 is built from 14 residues. V was shortened by 5 bases and J by 4 bases, with 12 bases between the two germline ends. Germline V gene sequence: CDR1 SGHVS, CDR2 FNYEAQ.

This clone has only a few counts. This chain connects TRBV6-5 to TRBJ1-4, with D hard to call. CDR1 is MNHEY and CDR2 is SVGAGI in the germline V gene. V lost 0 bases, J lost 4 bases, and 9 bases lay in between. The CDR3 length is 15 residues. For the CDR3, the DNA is TGTGCCAGCAGTTACTCGGGGTCGAATAATGAAAAACTGTTTTTT. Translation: CASSYSGSNNEKLFF.

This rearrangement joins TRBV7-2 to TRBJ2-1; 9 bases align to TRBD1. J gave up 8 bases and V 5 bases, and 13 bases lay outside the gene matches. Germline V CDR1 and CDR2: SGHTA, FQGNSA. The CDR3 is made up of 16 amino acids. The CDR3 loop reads CASSGAQGARWDEQFF. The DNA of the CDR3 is TGTGCCAGCAGCGGCGCACAGGGGGCAAGGTGGGATGAGCAGTTCTTC.